Below are 21 T cell receptor beta chains sequenced from a single sample in a study of blood T cell repertoires in COVID-19. Clones were sequenced by immunoSEQ multiplex PCR, and TCRdb holds only the in-frame ones, with some missing. The table lists around 160,000 clones, approximately 80% of them singletons. Input material: peripheral blood. All receptors derive from an elderly woman with acute or convalescent COVID-19.

The chain couples TRBV5-5 to TRBJ1-4; no clear D. Trimming took 4 bases from V and 3 from J, leaving 13 bases between them. CDR3 length: 15 amino acids. Per germline, CDR1 SGHKS and CDR2 YYEKEE (reference sequence). In nucleotides, the CDR3 is TGTGCCAGCAGCCACCCGGCAGGTGCTAATGAAAAACTGTTTTTT. This gives the protein CASSHPAGANEKLFF.

The V and J genes are TRBV5-1 and TRBJ2-3; tentative D call: TRBD1 (5 bases). The germline V and J ends were trimmed by 4 bases and 0 bases, with 21 bases remaining between them. Germline V CDR1 and CDR2: SGHRS, YFSETQ. The CDR3 totals 18 residues. CDR3 region: CASSLFPGIRSSTDTQYF. In DNA form, the CDR3 reads TGCGCCAGCAGCCTATTCCCAGGGATTCGATCTAGCACAGATACGCAGTATTTT.

The chain couples TRBV6-5 to TRBJ1-1; 8 nucleotides line up with TRBD1. Germline assignment: CDR1 MNHEY and CDR2 SVGAGI. Unmatched junction bases numbered 7, after V lost 6 bases and J lost 1 base. This CDR3 is 15 amino acids long. The CDR3 sequence is CASSPVGQGNTEAFF. The CDR3 DNA sequence: TGTGCCAGCAGCCCCGTAGGACAGGGGAACACTGAAGCTTTCTTT.

V is TRBV9 and J is TRBJ2-7; 9 bases are shared with TRBD2. V was clipped by 0 bases and J by 4 bases; unmatched bases: 2. The CDR3 is made up of 14 amino acids. Germline V gives CDR1 SGDLS, CDR2 YYNGEE. CDR3 region: CASSVAAGGYEQYF. The CDR3 DNA follows: TGTGCCAGCAGCGTAGCAGCGGGAGGATACGAGCAGTACTTC.

V usage is TRBV4-1 and J usage is TRBJ1-5, with D unclear. Germline CDR1 MGHRA, CDR2 YSYEKL. V was trimmed by 1 base and J by 0 bases, leaving 7 bases between them. CDR3 length equals 15 residues. The chain's CDR3 is CASSQAEASNQPQHF. CDR3 in DNA: TGCGCCAGCAGCCAAGCCGAGGCTAGCAATCAGCCCCAGCATTTT.

This chain links TRBV19 with TRBJ2-6; no clear D. Looked up from germline, CDR1 is LNHDA and CDR2 is SQIVND (reference sequence). The CDR3 has 12 residues. The V gene lost 5 bases and the J gene lost 6 bases, with 5 bases spanning the gap. Here the CDR3 DNA reads TGTGCCAGTAGTCCTCCGGCCAACGTCCTGACTTTC. Translating it yields CASSPPANVLTF.

The genes are TRBV14 and TRBJ1-4; possible D gene TRBD1, 5 bases. V was shortened by 4 bases and J by 4 bases, with 16 bases between the two germline ends. CDR3 length: 16 amino acids. CDR1 SGHDN and CDR2 FVKESK come from the germline V gene. CDR3 amino acids: CASSRLEGLYNEKLFF. CDR3 bases: TGTGCCAGCAGCCGACTTGAGGGACTTTATAATGAAAAACTGTTTTTT.

J is TRBJ1-5 and V is TRBV6-1; tentative D call: TRBD1 (5 bases). V was cut by 2 bases and J by 4 bases, with 12 bases left in between. Germline V gives CDR1 MNHNS, CDR2 SASEGT. CDR3 length equals 15 residues. CDR3 protein: CASSELTRVNQPQHF. Here the CDR3 DNA reads TGTGCCAGCAGTGAACTCACCAGGGTTAATCAGCCCCAGCATTTT.

This clone was observed a few times. V gene TRBV3-1 (or the pseudogene TRBV3-2) combines with J gene TRBJ1-5; possibly TRBD1 for D (6 bases). The CDR3 has 15 residues. Germline V gene lookup returns CDR1 LGHDT and CDR2 YNNKEL (reference sequence). V lost 0 bases and J 7 bases, leaving 13 bases between the germline ends. The CDR3 is CASSQDNGGRQPQHF. The CDR3 DNA sequence: TGTGCCAGCAGCCAAGATAACGGGGGGCGGCAGCCCCAGCATTTT.

The chain joins TRBV19 to TRBJ1-2; D is perhaps TRBD1 (6 bases). The CDR3 runs 16 residues. Trimming removed 5 bases from V and 2 bases from J, with 18 bases in between. Germline V gives CDR1 LNHDA, CDR2 SQIVND (reference sequence). For the CDR3, the DNA is TGTGCCAGTAGTTCCATACGGGGGGCGACCAACTATGGCTACACCTTC. This gives the protein CASSSIRGATNYGYTF. Full variable domain (outside the CDR3, taken from reference TRBV19 and TRBJ1-2): DGGITQSPKYLFRKEGQNVTLSCEQNLNHDAMYWYRQDPGQGLRLIYYSQIVNDFQKGDIAEGYSVSREKKESFPLTVTSAQKNPTAFYLCASSSIRGATNYGYTFGSGTRLTVV.

The chain uses TRBV18 and TRBJ1-3, with D perhaps TRBD1 (5 bases). Germline lookup yields CDR1 KGHSH and CDR2 LQKENI. The CDR3 totals 16 residues. Trimming took 6 bases from V and 1 from J, leaving 16 bases between them. This chain's CDR3 is CASSENRTPSGNTIYF. The CDR3 region has the DNA TGTGCCAGCTCGGAAAACAGGACCCCATCTGGAAACACCATATATTTT.

The V and J genes are TRBV5-4 and TRBJ1-1; D may be TRBD1 (6 bases). Trimming took 5 bases from V and 4 from J, leaving 15 bases between them. The CDR3 runs to 14 residues. Germline-derived CDR1 and CDR2 are SGHNT and YYREEE (reference sequence). CDR3 nucleotides: TGTGCCAGCAGTGCGAACAGGGACGGCACTGAAGCTTTCTTT. As protein: CASSANRDGTEAFF.

The rearrangement uses TRBV6-5 and TRBJ1-1; D uncertain. Trimming removed 5 bases from V and 6 bases from J, with 13 bases in between. Germline V CDR1 and CDR2: MNHEY, SVGAGI. The CDR3 spans 13 residues. Written as DNA, the CDR3 is TGTGCCAGCAGTACCGGGCGTAGCGCTGAAGCTTTCTTT. It is translated as CASSTGRSAEAFF.

The rearrangement joins TRBV27 to TRBJ1-2; tentatively, D is TRBD1 (6 bases). The CDR3 length is 14 residues. Trimming took 3 bases from V and 4 from J, leaving 12 bases between them. Germline V gene sequence: CDR1 MNHEY, CDR2 SMNVEV (reference sequence). Written as DNA, the CDR3 is TGTGCCAGCAGTTTTCGGCGGGGGCCCTATGGCTACACCTTC. Translation: CASSFRRGPYGYTF.

The V call is TRBV15, the J call TRBJ2-7, with D tentatively TRBD2 (6 bases). This CDR3 is built from 15 residues. Germline CDR1 reads LNHNV; CDR2 reads YYDKDF (reference sequence). With 9 bases removed from V and 3 bases from J, the gap between germline ends came to 21 bases. The CDR3 sequence: CATAAGTQDFYEQYF. CDR3 DNA sequence: TGTGCCACGGCTGCGGGGACGCAGGACTTCTACGAGCAGTACTTC.

The chain uses TRBV7-9 and TRBJ1-6; possible D gene TRBD1, 5 bases. Trimming cost V 1 base and J 5 bases, with 9 bases left between them. Germline lookup yields CDR1 SEHNR and CDR2 FQNEAQ (reference sequence). CDR3 size: 15 residues. The CDR3 here is CASSLVRGNNSPLHF. CDR3 nucleotides: TGTGCCAGCAGCTTAGTTAGGGGCAATAATTCACCCCTCCACTTT.

The chain links TRBV10-1 to TRBJ2-7; weak D call: TRBD1 (8 bases). The CDR3 has 16 amino acids. Deletions cut 6 bases from V and 2 bases from J, with 20 bases between. The germline gives CDR1 WNHNN, CDR2 SYGVQD (reference sequence). The DNA of the CDR3 is TGCGCCAGCAGCTCCACCCGGACAGGGAGGGCCTACGAGCAGTACTTC. The encoded protein is CASSSTRTGRAYEQYF.

The chain is built from TRBV19 and TRBJ1-6; D is unresolved. This CDR3 is built from 15 residues. The germline V gene encodes CDR1 LNHDA and CDR2 SQIVND (reference sequence). Trimming cost V 9 bases and J 9 bases, with 21 bases left between them. DNA for the CDR3: TGTGCCAGCCTGTATAAGTCGGGGTGGGGTTCACCCCTCCACTTT. Translated: CASLYKSGWGSPLHF.

This clone showed up just once. The chain combines TRBV6-1 with TRBJ1-2; 8 nucleotides line up with TRBD1. This CDR3 region has 15 residues. Losses at the gene ends were 2 bases for V and 0 bases for J; bases not matched to a gene: 2. CDR1 and CDR2 from the germline V gene are MNHNS and SASEGT. In nucleotides, the CDR3 is TGTGCCAGCAGTGAACCGGACAGGGCTAACTATGGCTACACCTTC. Its protein is CASSEPDRANYGYTF.

The chain carries TRBV4-1 and TRBJ1-4; no firm D call. V was cut by 0 bases and J by 4 bases, with 12 bases left in between. The length of the CDR3 is 16 residues. The germline CDR1 and CDR2 sequences are MGHRA and YSYEKL. The CDR3 coding sequence is TGCGCCAGCAGCCAAGATCGGCGGGTTAGTAATGAAAAACTGTTTTTT. This translates into CASSQDRRVSNEKLFF.

The rearrangement joins TRBV5-1 to TRBJ2-2, with 11 positions matching TRBD2. The CDR3 is made up of 17 amino acids. The germline gives CDR1 SGHRS, CDR2 YFSETQ. J gave up 0 bases and V 3 bases, and 4 bases lay outside the gene matches. For the CDR3, the DNA is TGCGCCAGCAGCTGGGGGACTAGCGGAGCGAACACCGGGGAGCTGTTTTTT. Translation: CASSWGTSGANTGELFF.